This T cell receptor (beta chain) was recovered during a study of shared clonotypes between healthy human individuals. Study as a whole: Donors had three CD4 naive, three CD4 memory, two CD8 naive and one CD8 memory plate apiece. The study's findings and limits: Clonotype sharing among donors likely depends on sequencing depth.

Worth noting for this clone: The antigen is unknown.

In the CD4+ fraction, cells were divided into CD45RA+ naive and CD45RA-negative memory subsets. The assay was immunoSEQ multiplex PCR, and TCRdb's table has in-frame clones only and misses some. This table holds roughly 2,500,000 clones, over 85% found once. The sequenced sample consisted of naive CD4+ T cells from PBMCs. Subset in this sample: CD45RA+ positively selected. The receptor was isolated from a man aged 18 to 30 in good health. Some clones in this sample may be carry-over from other donors' samples.

The CDR3 sequence: CASSAGGQGFGYTF. The CDR3 bases are TGTGCCAGCAGTGCGGGTGGACAGGGTTTTGGCTACACCTTC. The V call is TRBV28, the J call TRBJ1-2; 8 bases fit TRBD1. Germline trimming cut 5 bases from V and 7 bases from J; bases unmatched to any gene: 9. Germline CDR1 reads MDHEN; CDR2 reads SYDVKM. CDR3 size: 14 residues.